The next 2 T cell receptor beta chains were all read from a single sample in a study of shared clonotypes between healthy human individuals. TCRdb keeps only in-frame clones here, not all; method: immunoSEQ multiplex PCR. Found here are about 2.3 million clones, just under 95% of them singletons; the top ten hold approximately 0.39%. The sequenced sample consisted of naive CD4+ T cells from PBMCs. Subset described: CD45RA+ positively selected. All receptors derive from a man aged 18 to 30 in good health. Some clones in this sample may be carry-over from other donors' samples.

This rearrangement joins TRBV7-2 to TRBJ2-2; 7 nucleotides match TRBD2. Trimming cost V 1 base and J 8 bases; bases outside gene matches: 7. Germline CDR1 is SGHTA and CDR2 is FQGNSA. CDR3 size: 15 residues. The DNA of the CDR3 is TGTGCCAGCAGCTTAGTCGGACTAGTTCGTGGGGAGCTGTTTTTT. This sequence encodes CASSLVGLVRGELFF.

This chain connects TRBV15 to TRBJ2-1, with unresolved D. CDR1 and CDR2 (germline): LNHNV, YYDKDF (reference sequence). CDR3 length: 18 residues. V dropped 0 bases and J dropped 4 bases, with 19 bases sitting between them. CDR3 in amino acids: CATSRDRRLNLLYNEQFF. CDR3 DNA: TGTGCCACCAGCAGAGATCGGCGCCTCAACCTTCTTTACAATGAGCAGTTCTTC.